The 31 T cell receptor beta chains below all came from one sample that was sequenced in a study of blood T cells in healthy people across ages. The second PCR ran roughly 6 to 12 cycles with a sample-barcoded 5' primer and J-beta primers. TCRdb used MiXCR to reprocess the 5' RACE reads, holding one entry per CDR3 protein. This sample has roughly 800,000 distinct CDR3 sequences, with roughly 34% found just once. The sample taken for sequencing was blood. The receptors were sampled from a man aged 18 to 29 in good health.

This rearrangement joins TRBV20-1 to TRBJ2-3; weak D call: TRBD2 (5 bases). Germline CDR1 DFQATT, CDR2 SNEGSKA (reference sequence). Trimming took off 6 bases at V and 4 bases at J, with 11 bases between the two ends. The CDR3 totals 12 residues. CDR3 in amino acids: CSAEDGSDTQYF. The CDR3, as DNA: TGCAGTGCGGAGGACGGATCAGATACGCAGTATTTT.

The rearrangement uses TRBV2 and TRBJ2-1; perhaps D is TRBD1 or TRBD2 (6 bases each). V lost 10 bases to trimming and J lost 8 bases, with 15 bases between them. The CDR3 totals 12 residues. CDR1 SNHLY and CDR2 FYNNEI come from the germline V gene. The CDR3 nucleotides are TGTGCCACCAAGGGGGGACGTGATGAGCAGTTCTTC. Amino acid sequence: CATKGGRDEQFF.

V gene TRBV5-1 combines with J gene TRBJ2-1; the match to TRBD2 covers 8 bases. The CDR3 length is 14 residues. Per germline, CDR1 SGHRS and CDR2 YFSETQ. After removal of 2 bases from V and 4 bases from J, the junction contained 2 bases not matched to a gene. In nucleotides, the CDR3 is TGCGCCAGCAGCTTAGTAGCGGGGTACAATGAGCAGTTCTTC. Translated: CASSLVAGYNEQFF.

This clonotype showed up just a few times. The CDR3 DNA reads as TGTGCCACCAGTGATCCCCGGACAGGGGAGAGTGAGCAGTTCTTC. This sequence encodes CATSDPRTGESEQFF. The rearrangement uses TRBV24-1 and TRBJ2-1, with 9 bases matching TRBD1. The germline gives CDR1 KGHDR, CDR2 SFDVKD. The CDR3 spans 15 residues. V was pared by 3 bases and J by 9 bases, with 8 bases of the junction left unmatched.

A word on this clonotype: A much larger clone differs from this one at a single base, so this may be a read error. The J gene is TRBJ2-3, the V gene TRBV20-1; D not resolved. The V gene's germline CDR1 is DFQATT and CDR2 SNEGSKA (reference sequence). The V gene lost 5 bases and the J gene lost 6 bases, with 9 bases spanning the gap. The length of the CDR3 is 11 residues. The CDR3, as DNA: TGCAGTGCTTGCAGACCGGATACGCAGTATTTT. As protein: CSACRPDTQYF.

CDR3 sequence reads: CASRSTSGTDTQYF. The CDR3 DNA sequence: TGTGCCAGCAGATCCACTAGCGGGACAGATACGCAGTATTTT. This chain links TRBV6-5 with TRBJ2-3; 9 nucleotides agree with TRBD2. CDR1 and CDR2 from the germline V gene are MNHEY and SVGAGI. The junction had 4 bases not matched to a gene; V was cut back by 6 bases and J by 3 bases. The CDR3 is made up of 14 amino acids.

Only a few counts were recorded for this clonotype. The J gene is TRBJ1-5, the V gene TRBV12-3 or TRBV12-4, with 7 bases fitting TRBD1. The CDR3 runs to 14 residues. V shed 3 bases and J 4 bases; nucleotides not matched to a gene: 3. The CDR3 region is CASSFRDRNQPQHF. CDR3 nucleotides: TGTGCCAGCAGTTTTCGGGACAGAAATCAGCCCCAGCATTTT.

Concerning this clonotype itself: At one boundary the junction diverges from the germline segment, which might be a read error. This sequence joins TRBV12-3 or TRBV12-4 and TRBJ2-1, with a weak D call TRBD1 (6 bases). CDR3 size: 14 residues. The CDR3 is CASTLRGIDNEQVF. The CDR3 DNA is TGTGCCAGCACTCTAAGGGGGATCGACAATGAGCAGGTCTTC.

This clonotype was seen only a few times. This rearrangement joins TRBV3-1 to TRBJ1-6; D remains unclear. Germline V lookup: CDR1 LGHDT, CDR2 YNNKEL (reference sequence). V was clipped by 8 bases and J by 7 bases, with 9 bases between them. This CDR3 has 12 amino acids. CDR3 in amino acids: CASGSGNSPLHF. CDR3 coding DNA: TGTGCCAGCGGCTCGGGCAATTCACCCCTCCACTTT.

This rearrangement joins TRBV5-8 to TRBJ2-7; D remains ambiguous. The CDR3 loop spans 15 amino acids. V was cut by 2 bases and J by 3 bases, with 15 bases left in between. CDR1 is SGHTS, CDR2 YDEGEE, per germline. The CDR3 spells CASSLDAAGNYEQYF. DNA of the CDR3: TGTGCCAGCAGCTTAGATGCGGCAGGAAACTACGAGCAGTACTTC.

As to this clonotype: A much bigger clone sits one base away, suggesting this may be a read error. The chain carries TRBV20-1 and TRBJ2-3; D possibly matches TRBD1 or TRBD2 (7 bases each). Germline lookup yields CDR1 DFQATT and CDR2 SNEGSKA (reference sequence). The CDR3 is 14 amino acids. The CDR3 loop is CSAAQGRGTDAQYF. The CDR3 region has the DNA TGCAGTGCTGCACAGGGGAGGGGCACAGATGCGCAGTATTTT.

This chain joins TRBV7-2 and TRBJ2-3, with TRBD2 matching over 8 bases. This CDR3 spans 17 amino acids. In germline, CDR1 is SGHTA, CDR2 FQGNSA. Unmatched junction bases numbered 11, after V lost 4 bases and J lost 2 bases. The CDR3 DNA reads TGTGCCAGCAGCTCAGGGTGGGTAGCGGGGATCACAGATACGCAGTATTTT. Amino acid sequence: CASSSGWVAGITDTQYF. Looking up the rest from reference TRBV7-2 and TRBJ2-3 gives the full variable domain: GAGVSQSPSNKVTEKGKDVELRCDPISGHTALYWYRQSLGQGLEFLIYFQGNSAPDKSGLPSDRFSAERTGGSVSTLTIQRTQQEDSAVYLCASSSGWVAGITDTQYFGPGTRLTVL.

The chain couples TRBV5-4 to TRBJ1-1; D may be TRBD1 (5 bases). V lost 1 base to trimming and J lost 6 bases, with 13 bases between them. CDR3 length: 14 amino acids. Germline CDR1 is SGHNT and CDR2 is YYREEE (reference sequence). CDR3 in amino acids: CASSLFGGTPEAFF. CDR3 DNA sequence: TGTGCCAGCAGCTTGTTTGGGGGAACTCCTGAAGCTTTCTTT. Full variable domain (remainder filled in from reference TRBV5-4 and TRBJ1-1): ETGVTQSPTHLIKTRGQQVTLRCSSQSGHNTVSWYQQALGQGPQFIFQYYREEENGRGNFPPRFSGLQFPNYSSELNVNALELDDSALYLCASSLFGGTPEAFFGQGTRLTVV.

The chain links TRBV6-4 to TRBJ2-5; D may match TRBD1 or TRBD2 (5 bases each). The germline CDR1 and CDR2 sequences are MRHNA and SNTAGT. Trimming stripped 7 bases from V and 4 bases from J, with 16 bases between. This CDR3 contains 14 residues. The CDR3 sequence is CASKKLGVRETQYF. CDR3 bases: TGTGCCAGCAAAAAACTAGGGGTACGAGAGACCCAGTACTTC.

The sample holds many counts of this clonotype. This chain connects TRBV29-1 to TRBJ1-5; 9 bases align to TRBD1. In germline, CDR1 is SQVTM, CDR2 ANQGSEA. CDR3 length: 15 amino acids. V trimming: 4 bases; J trimming: 1 base; junction bases outside the gene matches: 5. The chain's CDR3 is CSVGETGGSNQPQHF. CDR3 nucleotides: TGCAGCGTTGGTGAGACAGGGGGAAGCAATCAGCCCCAGCATTTT. Full variable domain (missing parts from reference TRBV29-1 and TRBJ1-5): SAVISQKPSRDICQRGTSLTIQCQVDSQVTMMFWYRQQPGQSLTLIATANQGSEATYESGFVIDKFPISRPNLTFSTLTVSNMSPEDSSIYLCSVGETGGSNQPQHFGDGTRLSIL.

This clonotype has a handful of counts. This chain links TRBV5-5 with TRBJ2-4; tentatively, D is TRBD1 or TRBD2 (5 bases each). Looked up from germline, CDR1 is SGHKS and CDR2 is YYEKEE (reference sequence). Trimming cost V 3 bases and J 8 bases, with 9 bases left between them. CDR3 length equals 12 residues. The DNA for the CDR3 is TGTGCCAGCAGCTCAGGGCGGGACATTCAGTACTTC. It translates to CASSSGRDIQYF.

Turning to this clonotype: The junction departs from germline at one end; a sequencing error may be responsible. V is TRBV28 and J is TRBJ2-7; no firm D call. Looked up from germline, CDR1 is MDHEN and CDR2 is SYDVKM. This CDR3 spans 13 amino acids. The CDR3 region is CASGFSSYNEQYF. In nucleotides, the CDR3 is TGTGCCAGCGGTTTTAGCTCCTACAATGAGCAGTACTTC.

The chain is built from TRBV12-3 or TRBV12-4 and TRBJ1-1, with a possible D match to TRBD1 (6 bases). The ends were cut back, 3 bases at V and 1 base at J, with 18 bases in the middle. CDR3 length: 17 amino acids. DNA of the CDR3: TGTGCCAGCAGTTTGCGACAGGTCGCTGGGTCGAACACTGAAGCTTTCTTT. Amino acid sequence: CASSLRQVAGSNTEAFF.

This rearrangement joins TRBV7-2 to TRBJ2-1; TRBD2 is a possible D gene (5 bases). Trimming cost V 3 bases and J 8 bases, with 23 bases left between them. The CDR3 has 17 residues. From germline, CDR1 is SGHTA and CDR2 FQGNSA. The CDR3: CASSFRGGATNPDEQFF. Written as DNA, the CDR3 is TGTGCCAGCAGCTTCCGCGGAGGAGCGACTAATCCTGATGAGCAGTTCTTC.

The table lists this clonotype with many counts. V is TRBV12-3 or TRBV12-4 and J is TRBJ2-1, with D perhaps TRBD2 (5 bases). This CDR3 region has 14 residues. V was clipped by 3 bases and J by 0 bases, with 6 bases between them. CDR3: CASSFGDSYNEQFF. CDR3 DNA: TGTGCCAGCAGTTTCGGGGACTCCTACAATGAGCAGTTCTTC.

This clonotype was counted between two and nine times. This sequence joins TRBV12-3 or TRBV12-4 and TRBJ1-2; no clear D. Trimming cost V 5 bases and J 6 bases, with 13 bases left between them. The CDR3 runs 13 residues. CDR3 in DNA: TGTGCCAGCAGTGTGGGCACAGCCAATGGCTACACCTTC. Translation gives CASSVGTANGYTF.

As regards this clonotype: A much larger clone sits a single nucleotide away, making a read error possible. The J gene is TRBJ2-4, the V gene TRBV12-3 or TRBV12-4; D perhaps matches TRBD1 (6 bases). The CDR3 length is 13 residues. V was pared by 11 bases and J by 2 bases, with 13 bases between. This CDR3 reads CACTQGTKNIQYF. The CDR3 bases are TGTGCCTGCACACAGGGCACCAAAAACATTCAGTACTTC.

The J gene is TRBJ1-2, the V gene TRBV7-2; possibly TRBD1 for D (6 bases). This CDR3 spans 16 amino acids. Trimming stripped 1 base from V and 4 bases from J, with 16 bases between. Germline V gene sequence: CDR1 SGHTA, CDR2 FQGNSA. The CDR3 DNA reads TGTGCCAGCAGCTTAGATATGGGGGGCAGGGTCTATGGCTACACCTTC. Translated: CASSLDMGGRVYGYTF.

Note on this clonotype: The CDR3 does not end in the conserved phenylalanine or tryptophan, so this is likely a read error. The chain recombines TRBV7-9 with TRBJ2-1; 7 bases are a match to TRBD1. The CDR3 consists of 13 residues. Germline assignment: CDR1 SEHNR and CDR2 FQNEAQ (reference sequence). V lost 4 bases and J lost 5; bases outside the gene matches: 2. CDR3 sequence: CASSYRGHNEQFS. The CDR3 bases are TGTGCCAGCAGCTACAGGGGACACAATGAGCAGTTCTCC.

This sequence joins TRBV12-3 or TRBV12-4 and TRBJ2-7; D unresolved. The V and J ends lost 2 bases and 7 bases respectively, with 6 bases between them. CDR3 length: 11 amino acids. For the CDR3, the DNA is TGTGCCAGCAGTTTAAGGGTTGAGCAGTACTTC. Its protein is CASSLRVEQYF.

In this sample, this clonotype turned up many times. The chain employs TRBV7-8 and TRBJ2-5; 8 nucleotides line up with TRBD1. The J segment lost 7 bases and the V segment lost 5 bases, leaving 9 bases of the junction unmatched. This CDR3 region has 14 residues. CDR1 SGHVS and CDR2 FQNEAQ come from the germline V gene. CDR3 nucleotides: TGTGCCAGCAGCCCGGACAGGGACTTGTGGACCCAGTACTTC. Its protein is CASSPDRDLWTQYF.

There are many counts of this clonotype. J is TRBJ2-7 and V is TRBV6-2 or TRBV6-3, with 7 bases aligning to TRBD1. This CDR3 spans 11 amino acids. Trimming removed 5 bases from V and 6 bases from J; junction bases left unmatched: 1. Germline V gives CDR1 MNHEY, CDR2 SVGEGT. The CDR3 sequence: CASSRQGEQYF. Here the CDR3 DNA reads TGTGCCAGCAGTAGACAGGGCGAGCAGTACTTC.

The rearrangement joins TRBV5-1 to TRBJ2-6, with D maybe TRBD1 (5 bases). Trimming took 4 bases from V and 0 from J, leaving 11 bases between them. Germline CDR1 is SGHRS and CDR2 is YFSETQ. The CDR3 loop spans 16 amino acids. In DNA, the CDR3 is TGCGCCAGCAGCCGTGGGGCCTTCTCTGGGGCCAACGTCCTGACTTTC. Its translation: CASSRGAFSGANVLTF.

About this clonotype itself: A much larger clone is a single base away; this may be a read error. V and J are TRBV20-1 and TRBJ2-7; perhaps TRBD1 as D (5 bases). The CDR3 length is 14 residues. Germline lookup yields CDR1 DFQATT and CDR2 SNEGSKA (reference sequence). The CDR3 region is CSARSGMGSYEQDF. Written as DNA, the CDR3 is TGCAGTGCTAGATCAGGGATGGGCTCCTACGAGCAGGACTTC.

J is TRBJ2-1 and V is TRBV20-1; possibly TRBD2 for D (7 bases). Near its end, the DNA agrees better with TRBJ2-7, so the J call may be wrong. Germline loops: CDR1 DFQATT, CDR2 SNEGSKA (reference sequence). This CDR3 region has 13 residues. The CDR3 DNA sequence: TGCAGTGCCACCCGGGGGGCCCTCGACGAGCAGTACTTC. Translating it yields CSATRGALDEQYF.

This clonotype has only a few counts. The chain recombines TRBV6-5 with TRBJ2-6; D gene unclear. CDR1 and CDR2 (germline): MNHEY, SVGAGI. V lost 10 bases and J 0 bases, leaving 13 bases between the germline ends. The CDR3 sequence is 15 residues long. CDR3 in DNA: TGTGCCATCCAACCATCTCTCTCTGGGGCCAACGTCCTGACTTTC. Residues: CAIQPSLSGANVLTF.